The T cell receptor (beta chain) under discussion was sequenced for a study of T cell repertoires in cytomegalovirus infection. Study at large: The study used recently identified HLA-C-restricted and well-studied HLA-B-restricted CMV epitopes. Both CMV infection and a matching HLA type were indicated by public TCR beta signatures.

This clonotype was seen a handful of times. The antigen is unknown. The germline V gene has CDR1 SGHRS and CDR2 YFSETQ. Trimming took off 0 bases at V and 5 bases at J, with 17 bases between the two ends. CDR3 length: 16 residues. Broader study findings: In two of eight donors, the top clonotype was HLA-C-restricted CMV-specific. Carriers of CMV and the relevant HLA type were discriminated by public TCR beta frequency.

From the reads, TCRdb called clonotypes with MiXCR, one entry per CDR3 protein. The data hold approximately 770,000 distinct CDR3 sequences, with 25% to 30% observed a single time. Sequencing used cultured CD8+ T cells from PBMCs, obtained from culture after CMV antigen stimulation. This rearrangement joins TRBV5-1 to TRBJ2-5; a weak D match, TRBD1 (6 bases). This receptor was obtained from a human donor in good health (CMV status not recorded). Some clones in this sample may be carry-over from other donors' samples. The CDR3 spells CASSLAVGQFMETQYF. DNA for the CDR3: TGCGCCAGCAGCTTGGCCGTTGGACAGTTTATGGAGACCCAGTACTTC.